Described below is a single T cell receptor beta chain sequence and its context. The antigen remains undetermined. CDR1 is SGHVS and CDR2 is FQNEAQ in the germline V gene. This CDR3 comprises 19 residues. V shed 3 bases and J shed 3 bases, with 24 bases lying between them. The data were taken from a study of cytomegalovirus exposure and HLA in healthy donors. Findings of the study overall: The investigators catalogued 160 or so TCR beta chains as cytomegalovirus-associated.

PCR employed 60 Vbeta and 13 Jbeta primers. Libraries were prepared by immunoSEQ multiplex PCR; TCRdb keeps only in-frame clonotypes and omits some of them. This sample has about 150,000 clones, with 77% found just once. This sequence originates from a male donor in good health and CMV-seronegative. The V gene is TRBV7-8, the J gene TRBJ2-1, with D tentatively TRBD2 (7 bases). The specimen sequenced was PBMCs. CDR3 amino acids: CASSLTRRGWASGYNEQFF. Here the CDR3 DNA reads TGTGCCAGCAGCTTGACCCGGAGGGGGTGGGCTAGCGGCTACAATGAGCAGTTCTTC.